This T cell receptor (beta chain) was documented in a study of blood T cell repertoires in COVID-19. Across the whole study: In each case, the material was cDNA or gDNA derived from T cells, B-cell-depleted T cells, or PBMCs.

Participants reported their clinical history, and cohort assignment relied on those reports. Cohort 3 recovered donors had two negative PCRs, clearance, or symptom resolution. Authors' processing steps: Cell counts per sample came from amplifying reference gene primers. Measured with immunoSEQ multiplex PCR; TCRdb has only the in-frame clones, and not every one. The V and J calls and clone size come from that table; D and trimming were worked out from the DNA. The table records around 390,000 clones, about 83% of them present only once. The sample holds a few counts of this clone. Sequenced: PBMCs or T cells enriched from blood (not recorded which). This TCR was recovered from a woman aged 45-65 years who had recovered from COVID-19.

The CDR3: CASSMTSYEQYF. CDR3 nucleotide sequence: TGTGCCAGCAGCATGACATCTTACGAGCAGTACTTC. The chain combines TRBV7-2 with TRBJ2-7; D is undetermined. Trimming took 5 bases from V and 4 from J, leaving 9 bases between them. The germline V gene has CDR1 SGHTA and CDR2 FQGNSA. The length of the CDR3 is 12 residues.